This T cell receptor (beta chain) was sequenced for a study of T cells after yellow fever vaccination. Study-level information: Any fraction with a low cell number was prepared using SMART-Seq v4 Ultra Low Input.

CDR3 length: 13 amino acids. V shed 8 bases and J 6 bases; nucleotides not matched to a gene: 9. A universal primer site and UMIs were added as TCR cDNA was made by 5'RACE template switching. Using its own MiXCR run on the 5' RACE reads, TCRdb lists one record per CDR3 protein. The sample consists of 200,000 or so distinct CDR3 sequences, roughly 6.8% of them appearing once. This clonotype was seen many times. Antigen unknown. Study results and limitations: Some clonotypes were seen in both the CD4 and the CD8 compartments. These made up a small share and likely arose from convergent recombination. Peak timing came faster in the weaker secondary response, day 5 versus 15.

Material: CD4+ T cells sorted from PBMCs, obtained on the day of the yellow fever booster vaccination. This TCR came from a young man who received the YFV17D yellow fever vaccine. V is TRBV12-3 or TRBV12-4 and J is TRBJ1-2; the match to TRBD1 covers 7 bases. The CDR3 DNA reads TGTGCCAGCTCCACTTCGACAGGGAATGGCTACACCTTC. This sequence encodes CASSTSTGNGYTF.